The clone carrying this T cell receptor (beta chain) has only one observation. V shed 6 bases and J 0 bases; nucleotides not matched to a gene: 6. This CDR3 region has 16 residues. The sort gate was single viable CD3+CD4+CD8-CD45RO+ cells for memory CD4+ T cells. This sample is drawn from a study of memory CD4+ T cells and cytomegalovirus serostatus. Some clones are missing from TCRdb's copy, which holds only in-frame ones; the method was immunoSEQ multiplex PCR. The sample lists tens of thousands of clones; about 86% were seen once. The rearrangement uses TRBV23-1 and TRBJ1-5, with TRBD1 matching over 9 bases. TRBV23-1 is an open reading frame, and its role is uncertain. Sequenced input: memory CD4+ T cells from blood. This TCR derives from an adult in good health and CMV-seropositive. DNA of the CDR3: TGCGCCAGCAGAAACAGGGGGCTATATAGCAATCAGCCCCAGCATTTT. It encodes CASRNRGLYSNQPQHF.